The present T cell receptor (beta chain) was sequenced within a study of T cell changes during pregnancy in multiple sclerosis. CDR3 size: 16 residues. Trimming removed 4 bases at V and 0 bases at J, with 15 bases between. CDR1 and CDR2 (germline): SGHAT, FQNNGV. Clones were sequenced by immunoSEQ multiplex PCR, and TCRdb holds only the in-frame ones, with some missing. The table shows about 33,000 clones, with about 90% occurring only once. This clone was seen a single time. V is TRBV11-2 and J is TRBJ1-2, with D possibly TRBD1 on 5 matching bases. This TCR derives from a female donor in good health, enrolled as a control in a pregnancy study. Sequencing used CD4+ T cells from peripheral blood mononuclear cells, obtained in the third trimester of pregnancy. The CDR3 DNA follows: TGTGCCAGCAGCTCCCCCCGGGCAGGGCCTAACTATGGCTACACCTTC. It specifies CASSSPRAGPNYGYTF.